One and the same sample provided the 18 T cell receptor beta chains below, sequenced in a study of T cell responses to AZD1222 COVID-19 vaccine (dated by TCRdb to the early 2020s). Explained via the paper, the time point label denotes: about 28 days (+/-7) after the second vaccine dose. The library was built by means of the immunoSEQ multiplex PCR assay. TCRdb provides this immuneACCESS table in a form limited to in-frame rearrangements. Some clones are lacking; in checked studies, under half of them reflect an unresolved V gene, and why the rest are absent is not known. This sample has roughly 40,000 clones in its table, and 90% of those were observed once. The biggest ten clones account for about a third of the sample. This sample comprised peripheral blood, obtained 28 days after the second AZD1222 dose. All receptors come from an adult who received the AZD1222 COVID-19 vaccine.

The genes are TRBV3-1 (or the pseudogene TRBV3-2) and TRBJ1-2; the D is unclear. CDR3 length equals 13 residues. V dropped 0 bases and J dropped 8 bases, with 10 bases sitting between them. The germline V gene has CDR1 LGHDT and CDR2 YNNKEL (reference sequence). The CDR3 DNA reads TGTGCCAGCAGCCAAGATCGCCCTCCCGGCTACACCTTC. Translating gives CASSQDRPPGYTF.

The gene calls are TRBV6-1 and TRBJ2-5; weak D call: TRBD1 (6 bases). Trimming took off 1 base at V and 4 bases at J, with 13 bases between the two ends. CDR3 length: 15 amino acids. The germline CDR1 and CDR2 sequences are MNHNS and SASEGT. CDR3 sequence (DNA): TGTGCCAGCAGTGAAGGAACAGGGAGCCTAGAGACCCAGTACTTC. As protein: CASSEGTGSLETQYF.

This clone was detected once. V and J are TRBV19 and TRBJ1-3; D may be TRBD1 (6 bases). Trimming left V 5 bases short and J 1 base short, with 18 bases between. CDR3 length: 17 residues. In germline, CDR1 is LNHDA, CDR2 SQIVND (reference sequence). CDR3 nucleotide sequence: TGTGCCAGTAGTCCCCCCGGACAGCCACGATCTGGAAACACCATATATTTT. As protein: CASSPPGQPRSGNTIYF.

The rearrangement uses TRBV6-2 or TRBV6-3 and TRBJ2-2, with TRBD1 matching 7 bases. Germline values: CDR1 MNHEY, CDR2 SVGEGT. V dropped 4 bases and J dropped 0; count of bases not matched to a gene: 2. The CDR3 runs to 15 residues. The DNA of the CDR3 is TGTGCCAGCAGTTTCGGACAGGCGAACACCGGGGAGCTGTTTTTT. Translating gives CASSFGQANTGELFF.

This clone came up once. This CDR3 reads CASSILPGQGAQQPQHF. The DNA for the CDR3 is TGTGCCAGTAGTATACTCCCCGGACAGGGGGCTCAACAGCCCCAGCATTTT. The chain couples TRBV19 to TRBJ1-5; the match to TRBD1 covers 11 bases. CDR1 is LNHDA and CDR2 is SQIVND in the germline V gene (reference sequence). V lost 2 bases, J lost 7 bases, and 10 bases stayed unmatched. The CDR3 length is 17 residues.

This clone was picked up one time. J is TRBJ1-1 and V is TRBV29-1, with 9 bases lining up with TRBD1. With V trimmed by 4 bases and J by 7 bases, 10 bases remained unmatched. The CDR3 is 14 residues long. Germline V gene sequence: CDR1 SQVTM, CDR2 ANQGSEA. In DNA, the CDR3 is TGCAGCGTTGGGACAGGGGCCCGCGGCGGTGAAGCTTTCTTT. Its protein product is CSVGTGARGGEAFF.

The J gene is TRBJ1-6, the V gene TRBV6-6; D perhaps matches TRBD1 (6 bases). Germline-derived CDR1 and CDR2 are MNHNY and SVGAGI (reference sequence). V was pared by 6 bases and J by 8 bases, with 17 bases between. The CDR3 is 15 residues long. The chain's CDR3 is CASRADRDKDSPLHF. The CDR3 region has the DNA TGTGCCAGCAGGGCTGACCGGGACAAAGATTCACCCCTCCACTTT.

This clone was counted a few times. The chain uses TRBV5-1 and TRBJ1-1; no reliable D call. This CDR3 spans 14 amino acids. V lost 5 bases and J lost 4, with 15 bases in between. Germline V gene data show CDR1 as SGHRS and CDR2 as YFSETQ. In DNA form, the CDR3 reads TGCGCCAGCAGGAAGGAATTTAGTGGCACTGAAGCTTTCTTT. It translates to CASRKEFSGTEAFF.

In this sample, this clone turned up once. The genes are TRBV7-9 and TRBJ1-2; no clear D gene. Germline assignment: CDR1 SEHNR and CDR2 FQNEAQ (reference sequence). Trimming took 4 bases from V and 1 from J, leaving 10 bases between them. The CDR3 loop spans 14 amino acids. In nucleotides, the CDR3 is TGTGCCAGCAGCTCCCAGACCGTTAACTATGGCTACACCTTC. Translation: CASSSQTVNYGYTF.

The rearrangement links TRBV10-3 to TRBJ2-2; D might be TRBD1 or TRBD2, each matching 5 bases. Trimming took 9 bases from V and 4 from J, leaving 12 bases between them. Germline V gene data show CDR1 as ENHRY and CDR2 as SYGVKD. CDR3 length: 13 amino acids. The CDR3 bases are TGTGCCATAGGGACCCCAGGCACCGGGGAGCTGTTTTTT. Amino acids: CAIGTPGTGELFF.

This chain uses TRBV6-5 with TRBJ1-5; the match to TRBD1 covers 9 bases. Germline-derived CDR1 and CDR2 are MNHEY and SVGAGI. The J segment lost 1 base and the V segment lost 6 bases, leaving 1 base of the junction unmatched. CDR3 length: 14 amino acids. CDR3 coding DNA: TGTGCCAGCAGACAGGGGGCAAGCAATCAGCCCCAGCATTTT. Its translation: CASRQGASNQPQHF.

This clone came up once. CDR3 in amino acids: CASSFTSQHF. Written as DNA, the CDR3 is TGTGCCAGCAGTTTCACGTCACAGCATTTT. The rearrangement links TRBV28 to TRBJ1-5; D call uncertain. Per the germline V gene, CDR1 is MDHEN and CDR2 is SYDVKM. The CDR3 runs 10 residues. With 3 bases removed from V and 13 bases from J, the gap between germline ends came to 7 bases.

V gene TRBV6-1 combines with J gene TRBJ1-1; D might be TRBD1 (6 bases). There are 13 residues in the CDR3. Trimming removed 3 bases at V and 6 bases at J, with 11 bases between. Germline loops: CDR1 MNHNS, CDR2 SASEGT. The CDR3 here is CASSDRGGAEAFF. The CDR3 DNA follows: TGTGCCAGCAGTGATCGGGGGGGCGCTGAAGCTTTCTTT.

The rearrangement uses TRBV6-1 and TRBJ1-1; maybe TRBD1 (5 bases). The ends were cut back, 2 bases at V and 0 bases at J, with 7 bases in the middle. This CDR3 is built from 14 residues. Germline CDR1 and CDR2: MNHNS and SASEGT. Here the CDR3 reads CASSERGVNTEAFF. CDR3 nucleotide sequence: TGTGCCAGCAGTGAACGGGGGGTGAACACTGAAGCTTTCTTT.

The chain employs TRBV4-3 and TRBJ2-1; possible D gene TRBD1, 7 bases. Germline CDR1 reads LGHNA; CDR2 reads YSLEER. The V end lost 6 bases, the J end lost 8 bases, and 20 bases lay between the germline ends. The CDR3 runs 15 residues. CDR3 coding DNA: TGCGCCAGCAGGCAACAGGGGTGGAGGGTCGATGAGCAGTTCTTC. Translating it yields CASRQQGWRVDEQFF.

This clone was seen just once. The chain joins TRBV2 to TRBJ2-3, with 13 bases lining up with TRBD2. The germline V gene has CDR1 SNHLY and CDR2 FYNNEI. This CDR3 is 15 amino acids long. V gave up 6 bases and J gave up 1 base; unmatched junction bases: 1. The CDR3 sequence: CASSGTSGGTDTQYF. For the CDR3, the DNA is TGTGCCAGCAGCGGGACTAGCGGGGGCACAGATACGCAGTATTTT.

The V and J genes are TRBV6-5 and TRBJ2-7; 7 bases fit TRBD1. This CDR3 comprises 13 residues. Looked up from germline, CDR1 is MNHEY and CDR2 is SVGAGI. V lost 6 bases, J lost 6 bases, and 8 bases stayed unmatched. Written as DNA, the CDR3 is TGTGCCAGCAGACACGACAGGGTCGGCGAGCAGTACTTC. It encodes CASRHDRVGEQYF.

The chain joins TRBV25-1 to TRBJ1-1; D gene unclear. V shed 1 base and J shed 4 bases, with 13 bases lying between them. This CDR3 is 15 amino acids long. CDR1 and CDR2 (germline): MGHDK, SYGVNS. CDR3 region: CASSESGNMATEAFF. The DNA for the CDR3 is TGTGCCAGCAGTGAATCGGGGAATATGGCCACTGAAGCTTTCTTT. Complete variable domain (other parts from reference TRBV25-1 and TRBJ1-1): EADIYQTPRYLVIGTGKKITLECSQTMGHDKMYWYQQDPGMELHLIHYSYGVNSTEKGDLSSESTVSRIRTEHFPLTLESARPSHTSQYLCASSESGNMATEAFFGQGTRLTVV.